This is a list of T cell receptor beta chains from one sample in a study of blood T cell repertoires in COVID-19. Only in-frame clones appear in the TCRdb table, and some are missing; sequencing was by immunoSEQ multiplex PCR. This sample yields more than 90,000 clones, of which roughly nine tenths are seen a single time; about 18% belongs to the top ten. Sequenced input: peripheral blood. All receptors come from a man in his fifties with acute or convalescent COVID-19. Both conserved end residues are part of each CDR3. The D gene is left open where the match is weak.

j_gene: TRBJ1-6
d_gene: -
v_gene: TRBV6-2/TRBV6-3
CDR3aa: CASGRDTSSYNSPLHF
CDR3nt: TGTGCCAGCGGCCGGGACACGAGCTCCTATAATTCACCCCTCCACTTT

j_gene: TRBJ1-1
d_gene: -
v_gene: TRBV3-1/TRBV3-2
CDR3aa: CASSTPTGSNTEAFF
CDR3nt: TGTGCCAGCAGCACCCCGACAGGTTCGAACACTGAAGCTTTCTTT

j_gene: TRBJ2-1
d_gene: TRBD2
v_gene: TRBV7-2
CDR3aa: CAAGDYNEQFF
CDR3nt: TGTGCCGCGGGGGATTACAATGAGCAGTTCTTC

j_gene: TRBJ1-6
d_gene: -
v_gene: TRBV7-9
CDR3aa: CASNRDIFNSPLHF
CDR3nt: TGTGCCAGCAACCGAGACATATTTAATTCACCCCTCCACTTT

j_gene: TRBJ1-3
d_gene: -
v_gene: TRBV7-8
CDR3aa: CASSLALGGVRNTIYF
CDR3nt: TGTGCCAGCAGCTTAGCCCTCGGGGGGGTTAGAAACACCATATATTTT

j_gene: TRBJ2-1
d_gene: TRBD2
v_gene: TRBV3-1/TRBV3-2
CDR3aa: CASSMTSGGIYNEQFF
CDR3nt: TGTGCCAGCAGTATGACTAGCGGGGGTATCTACAATGAGCAGTTCTTC

j_gene: TRBJ1-6
d_gene: -
v_gene: TRBV6-2/TRBV6-3
CDR3aa: CASSQDSSFNNSPLHF
CDR3nt: TGTGCCAGCAGTCAGGACAGTTCCTTTAATAATTCACCCCTCCACTTT

j_gene: TRBJ1-5
d_gene: -
v_gene: TRBV7-2
CDR3aa: CASSSLWSVPPQHF
CDR3nt: TGTGCCAGCAGCAGTTTGTGGTCAGTTCCGCCCCAGCATTTT

j_gene: TRBJ2-7
d_gene: -
v_gene: TRBV12-3/TRBV12-4
CDR3aa: CASSNRVRGEQYF
CDR3nt: TGTGCCAGCAGTAACAGGGTTCGCGGCGAGCAGTACTTC

j_gene: TRBJ2-1
d_gene: -
v_gene: TRBV28
CDR3aa: CASSLTAEYNEQFF
CDR3nt: TGTGCCAGCAGTTTAACCGCCGAGTACAATGAGCAGTTCTTC

j_gene: TRBJ2-2
d_gene: -
v_gene: TRBV19
CDR3aa: CASKTLLAENTGELFF
CDR3nt: TGTGCCAGTAAAACCCTACTAGCAGAGAACACCGGGGAGCTGTTTTTT

j_gene: TRBJ1-2
d_gene: TRBD1
v_gene: TRBV5-1
CDR3aa: CASSLQGDYGYTF
CDR3nt: TGCGCCAGCAGCTTGCAGGGGGACTATGGCTACACCTTC

j_gene: TRBJ2-1
d_gene: TRBD2
v_gene: TRBV19
CDR3aa: CASSISSGGYNEQFF
CDR3nt: TGTGCCAGTAGTATAAGTAGCGGGGGTTACAATGAGCAGTTCTTC

j_gene: TRBJ2-3
d_gene: TRBD1
v_gene: TRBV7-2
CDR3aa: CASSLQGAQDTQYF
CDR3nt: TGTGCCAGCAGCCTACAGGGGGCGCAGGATACGCAGTATTTT

j_gene: TRBJ1-5
d_gene: TRBD1
v_gene: TRBV2
CDR3aa: CASSWTGTSNQPQHF
CDR3nt: TGTGCCAGCAGTTGGACAGGGACTAGCAATCAGCCCCAGCATTTT